These T cell receptor beta chains were read from a single sample in a study of patients and donors after allogeneic stem cell transplantation. TCRdb analysed the RT-PCR reads with MiXCR anew, one entry per CDR3 protein. The sample holds over 130,000 distinct CDR3 sequences, approximately 35% seen once. Sequencing used blood, either unsorted or a sorted T cell fraction (not recorded which). The receptors here all came from a human donor who was either an allogeneic HSCT recipient or a stem cell or donor lymphocyte infusion donor (not recorded which). It is not recorded whose cells these are; they may come from a transplant donor. Each CDR3 is given with its conserved first and last residue. D genes are given only for firm matches. The size of a clone is reported for some rows only, either as once, few or many, or as a class for expanded clones.

d_call	clone_size	j_call	v_call	cdr3_aa	cdr3_nt
.	few	TRBJ1-4	TRBV15	CATSRAGIMSEKLFF	TGTGCCACCAGCAGAGCAGGGATAATGAGTGAAAAACTGTTTTTT
.	few	TRBJ1-2	TRBV29-1	CSVDVGYTF	TGCAGCGTTGACGTGGGCTACACCTTC
.	few	TRBJ1-5	TRBV2	CASSPSPQPQHF	TGTGCCAGCAGCCCATCGCCCCAGCCCCAGCATTTT
.	.	TRBJ1-6	TRBV7-3	CASSLGVPNSPLHF	TGTGCCAGCAGCTTAGGGGTTCCTAATTCACCCCTCCACTTT
.	few	TRBJ1-1	TRBV12-3/TRBV12-4	CASRKTGRASEAFF	TGTGCCAGCAGGAAAACAGGGCGTGCGTCTGAAGCTTTCTTT
.	.	TRBJ2-1	TRBV28	CASSLGRNWGNEQFF	TGTGCCAGCAGTTTAGGGAGGAATTGGGGCAATGAGCAGTTCTTC
.	.	TRBJ1-1	TRBV12-3/TRBV12-4	CASSLSIGRGGTEAFF	TGTGCCAGCAGTTTATCGATAGGGCGGGGGGGGACTGAAGCTTTCTTT
TRBD1	few	TRBJ1-1	TRBV20-1	CSASYPGQGQFTEAFF	TGCAGTGCTAGTTACCCGGGACAGGGACAATTCACTGAAGCTTTCTTT
.	.	TRBJ1-2	TRBV12-3/TRBV12-4	CASTTTVLDGYTF	TGTGCCAGCACCACGACAGTTTTGGATGGCTACACCTTC
TRBD1	.	TRBJ1-2	TRBV29-1	CSADRDGYTF	TGCAGCGCGGACAGGGATGGCTACACCTTC
.	few	TRBJ2-1	TRBV15	CATSSPRTVHNEQFF	TGTGCCACCAGCTCCCCCCGGACAGTTCACAATGAGCAGTTCTTC
.	few	TRBJ1-5	TRBV12-3/TRBV12-4	CASTPRVDSNQPQHF	TGTGCCAGCACCCCGAGAGTCGATAGCAATCAGCCCCAGCATTTT
.	.	TRBJ1-1	TRBV20-1	CSARDRGRGTEAFF	TGCAGTGCTAGAGATCGGGGGCGAGGGACTGAAGCTTTCTTT
TRBD2	.	TRBJ2-7	TRBV4-3	CASSQEEPSGGATYEQYF	TGCGCCAGCAGCCAAGAGGAGCCTAGCGGGGGGGCAACCTACGAGCAGTACTTC
.	.	TRBJ1-6	TRBV4-2	CASSAEGGDRSPLHF	TGTGCCAGCAGCGCAGAGGGAGGAGATCGGTCACCCCTCCACTTT
.	.	TRBJ2-1	TRBV25-1	CASSDMTGRSYNEQFF	TGTGCCAGCAGTGACATGACAGGGAGGTCCTACAATGAGCAGTTCTTC
TRBD1	once	TRBJ1-1	TRBV10-3	CAIRDLQGAGTEAFF	TGTGCCATCAGAGACCTACAGGGGGCTGGAACTGAAGCTTTCTTT
.	.	TRBJ2-1	TRBV4-3	CASSQVKDGNEQFF	TGCGCCAGCAGCCAAGTGAAGGACGGCAATGAGCAGTTCTTC
.	.	TRBJ1-1	TRBV9	CASSVAGKGTEAFF	TGTGCCAGCAGCGTAGCCGGGAAGGGGACTGAAGCTTTCTTT
.	many	TRBJ2-1	TRBV5-1	CASKVATYNEQFF	TGCGCCAGCAAGGTGGCGACCTACAATGAGCAGTTCTTC
.	.	TRBJ1-1	TRBV27	CASSLVDGLEGAFF	TGTGCCAGCAGTTTAGTCGACGGGCTGGAGGGAGCTTTCTTT
TRBD1	.	TRBJ1-2	TRBV6-5	CASRRDRGQIYGYTF	TGTGCCAGCAGACGCGACAGGGGCCAAATCTATGGCTACACCTTC
TRBD2	few	TRBJ2-3	TRBV7-3	CASSPGTSITDTQYF	TGTGCCAGCAGCCCAGGGACTAGCATAACAGATACGCAGTATTTT
TRBD2	.	TRBJ2-1	TRBV6-5	CASSQSLAGGIEQFF	TGTGCCAGCAGCCAAAGTCTAGCGGGGGGAATTGAGCAGTTCTTC
.	.	TRBJ2-5	TRBV6-5	CASSPGGGHQETQYF	TGTGCCAGCAGCCCCGGTGGCGGTCACCAAGAGACCCAGTACTTC
.	.	TRBJ2-1	TRBV11-1	CASSLRPEGYNEQFF	TGTGCCAGCAGCTTAAGGCCAGAGGGCTACAATGAGCAGTTCTTC
TRBD1	few	TRBJ1-4	TRBV15	CATSRDQGQRNEKLFF	TGTGCCACCAGCAGAGATCAGGGACAGCGTAATGAAAAACTGTTTTTT
TRBD1	.	TRBJ2-1	TRBV29-1	CSVEERGQGSDNEQFF	TGCAGCGTTGAGGAGAGAGGACAGGGTTCCGACAATGAGCAGTTCTTC
.	.	TRBJ2-2	TRBV6-5	CASSGVTGELFF	TGTGCCAGCAGTGGGGTCACCGGGGAGCTGTTTTTT
TRBD1	few	TRBJ1-5	TRBV12-3/TRBV12-4	CASGRTGSNQPQHF	TGTGCCAGCGGCCGGACAGGTAGCAATCAGCCCCAGCATTTT
.	.	TRBJ1-5	TRBV3-1	CASSQASGNQPQHF	TGTGCCAGCAGCCAAGCCTCAGGGAATCAGCCCCAGCATTTT
.	.	TRBJ1-1	TRBV19	CASRRSGMNTEAFF	TGTGCCAGCCGAAGGAGCGGGATGAACACTGAAGCTTTCTTT